This section outlines one T cell receptor (beta chain) sequence together with its context. V lost 6 bases, J lost 4 bases, and 13 bases lay in between. Germline V gene data show CDR1 as SNHLY and CDR2 as FYNNEI. CDR3 length: 13 residues. The sample originates from a study of response to subunit inactivated influenza vaccine. TCRdb recomputed calls from the RT-PCR reads with MiXCR, one row per CDR3 protein. The top ten hold 10% to 15% of the sample, which has under 550,000 distinct CDR3 sequences, roughly 8.2% seen once. The specimen comprised PBMCs from blood, sampled roughly 24 months after vaccination. The J gene is TRBJ2-7, the V gene TRBV2; D is perhaps TRBD1 or TRBD2 (5 bases each). The TCR sequence derives from a man between 50 and 69 years old who received an inactivated influenza vaccine. The CDR3 nucleotides are TGTGCCAGCAGACGGGACGAAACATACGAGCAGTACTTC. Amino acids: CASRRDETYEQYF.